Listed here are 8 T cell receptor beta chains from one sample, sequenced in a study of human T cells and chemical hapten exposure. Regarding time point: healthy volunteer bleed at 2 weeks. The authors' total RNA extraction used unfractionated whole blood. TCRdb reprocessed the RACE reads with MiXCR, giving one entry per CDR3 protein. This sample has 43,000 or so distinct CDR3 sequences, with roughly 4.5% found just once. The sequenced sample was whole blood. These receptors were collected from a female donor in good health. Some clones in this sample may be carry-over from other donors' samples.

In this sample, this clonotype turned up many times. The chain has TRBV28 and TRBJ1-5; no clear D gene. The CDR3 has 16 amino acids. V gave up 3 bases and J gave up 5 bases, with 17 bases separating them. Germline V gene data show CDR1 as MDHEN and CDR2 as SYDVKM. The CDR3 coding sequence is TGTGCCAGCAGTTTTGTTCCCGCCCCCCGGCATCAGCCCCAGCATTTT. Protein sequence: CASSFVPAPRHQPQHF.

The chain employs TRBV7-2 and TRBJ2-7, with 8 bases fitting TRBD2. Germline V gives CDR1 SGHTA, CDR2 FQGNSA. V trimming: 5 bases; J trimming: 0 bases; junction bases outside the gene matches: 12. The CDR3 sequence is 17 residues long. The CDR3 DNA sequence: TGTGCCAGCAGCCCCCTTTATGGCGGGGGGACCTCCTACGAGCAGTACTTC. It specifies CASSPLYGGGTSYEQYF.

This clonotype was observed at least ten times. The chain combines TRBV29-1 with TRBJ2-7; D possibly uses TRBD1 or TRBD2 (5 bases each). The germline V and J ends were trimmed by 7 bases and 0 bases, with 10 bases remaining between them. Germline V gene sequence: CDR1 SQVTM, CDR2 ANQGSEA. The length of the CDR3 is 12 residues. The CDR3 region is CSAWDVSYEQYF. In DNA, the CDR3 is TGCAGCGCCTGGGACGTCTCCTACGAGCAGTACTTC.

Ten or more counts support this clonotype. This chain uses TRBV20-1 with TRBJ2-1; the D gene is possibly TRBD1 (5 bases). Germline-derived CDR1 and CDR2 are DFQATT and SNEGSKA (reference sequence). The CDR3 runs to 11 residues. V lost 2 bases to trimming and J lost 10 bases, with 9 bases between them. This CDR3 reads CSARLTAEQFF. The CDR3 coding sequence is TGCAGTGCTAGACTGACAGCGGAGCAGTTCTTC.

There are many counts of this clonotype. The J gene is TRBJ1-1, the V gene TRBV20-1; 8 bases align to TRBD1. The ends lost 3 bases at V and 10 bases at J; junction bases unmatched: 7. Germline CDR1 reads DFQATT; CDR2 reads SNEGSKA (reference sequence). The CDR3 loop spans 12 amino acids. The CDR3 coding sequence is TGCAGTGCTAGGCAGGGGGCGCTGGGAGCTTTCTTT. Encoded protein: CSARQGALGAFF.

There are a few counts of this clonotype. The chain recombines TRBV7-2 with TRBJ2-1, with 7 bases identical to TRBD2. There are 15 residues in the CDR3. V lost 2 bases, J lost 4 bases, and 5 bases stayed unmatched. Germline-derived CDR1 and CDR2 are SGHTA and FQGNSA. The CDR3 is CASSLIWTSYNEQFF. The CDR3, as DNA: TGTGCCAGCAGCTTAATCTGGACTAGTTACAATGAGCAGTTCTTC.

The rearrangement links TRBV3-1 to TRBJ1-2; D might be TRBD1 (5 bases). V was pared by 1 base and J by 6 bases, with 21 bases between. CDR1 and CDR2 (germline): LGHDT, YNNKEL (reference sequence). The CDR3 spans 17 residues. This chain's CDR3 is CASSQVKGLSQTDGYTF. The CDR3 DNA follows: TGTGCCAGCAGCCAAGTCAAGGGGTTATCCCAAACCGATGGCTACACCTTC.

This clonotype was detected a few times. The V and J genes are TRBV2 and TRBJ2-5; 13 nucleotides align to TRBD2. Germline V gene sequence: CDR1 SNHLY, CDR2 FYNNEI. V was clipped by 5 bases and J by 7 bases; unmatched bases: 10. The CDR3 contains 16 residues. The CDR3 loop reads CASSPGTSGVFGTQYF. As DNA, the CDR3 is TGTGCCAGCAGTCCCGGGACTAGCGGGGTATTTGGGACCCAGTACTTC.